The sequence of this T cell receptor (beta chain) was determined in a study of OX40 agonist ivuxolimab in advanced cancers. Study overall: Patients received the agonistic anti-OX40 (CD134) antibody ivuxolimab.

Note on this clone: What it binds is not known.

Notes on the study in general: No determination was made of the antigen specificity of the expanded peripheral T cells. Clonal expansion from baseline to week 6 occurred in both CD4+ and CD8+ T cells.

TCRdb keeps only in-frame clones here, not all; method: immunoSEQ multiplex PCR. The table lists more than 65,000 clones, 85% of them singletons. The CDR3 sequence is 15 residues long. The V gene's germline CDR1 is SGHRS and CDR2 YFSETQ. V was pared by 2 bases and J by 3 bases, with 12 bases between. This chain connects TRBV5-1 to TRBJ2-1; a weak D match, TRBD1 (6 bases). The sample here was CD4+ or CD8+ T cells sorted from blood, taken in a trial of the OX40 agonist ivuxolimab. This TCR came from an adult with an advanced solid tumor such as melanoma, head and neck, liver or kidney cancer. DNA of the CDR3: TGCGCCAGCAGCTTAGAAGGGGGAATCTACAATGAGCAGTTCTTC. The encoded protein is CASSLEGGIYNEQFF.